This T cell receptor beta chain was profiled in a study of response to subunit inactivated influenza vaccine. TCRdb called the RT-PCR reads again in MiXCR, with one record for every CDR3 protein. The table records 600,000 to 850,000 distinct CDR3 sequences, roughly 15% of them present only once. Per germline, CDR1 DFQATT and CDR2 SNEGSKA (reference sequence). This CDR3 is built from 11 residues. Trimming stripped 6 bases from V and 15 bases from J, with 18 bases between. This clonotype was recorded a few times. Its antigen remains unidentified. General study results and limits: Each seasonal flu vaccination may recruit only limited new T cells, authors suggested.

The sequence derives from a man in his forties or fifties who received an inactivated influenza vaccine. The material was PBMCs from blood, obtained 14 to 15 days before vaccination. The chain joins TRBV20-1 to TRBJ2-4; D possibly corresponds to TRBD1 (7 bases). CDR3 nucleotides: TGCAGTGCGAACAGGGGCAGGAGGGGGTACTTC. As protein: CSANRGRRGYF.